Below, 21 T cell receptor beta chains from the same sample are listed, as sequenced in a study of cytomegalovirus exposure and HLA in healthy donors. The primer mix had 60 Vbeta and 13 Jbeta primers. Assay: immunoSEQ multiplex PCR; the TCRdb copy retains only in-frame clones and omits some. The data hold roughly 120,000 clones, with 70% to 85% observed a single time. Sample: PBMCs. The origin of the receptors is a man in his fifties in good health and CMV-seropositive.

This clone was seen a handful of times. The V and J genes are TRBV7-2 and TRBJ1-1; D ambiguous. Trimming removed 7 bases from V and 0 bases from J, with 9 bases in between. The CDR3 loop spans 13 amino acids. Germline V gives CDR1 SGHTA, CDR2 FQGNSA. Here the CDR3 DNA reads TGTGCCAGCAAGGAGGGCTTGAACACTGAAGCTTTCTTT. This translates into CASKEGLNTEAFF.

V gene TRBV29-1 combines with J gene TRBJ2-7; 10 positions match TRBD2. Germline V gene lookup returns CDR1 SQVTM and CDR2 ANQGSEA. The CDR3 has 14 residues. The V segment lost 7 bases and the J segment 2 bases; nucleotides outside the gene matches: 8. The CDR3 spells CSAGQRGGPYEQYF. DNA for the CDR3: TGCAGCGCTGGTCAGCGGGGGGGCCCCTACGAGCAGTACTTC.

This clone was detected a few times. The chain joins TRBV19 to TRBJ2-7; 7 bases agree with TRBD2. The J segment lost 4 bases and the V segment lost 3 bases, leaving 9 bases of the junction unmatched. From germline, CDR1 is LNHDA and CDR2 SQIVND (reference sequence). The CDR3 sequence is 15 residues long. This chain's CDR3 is CASSIQGGSGYEQYF. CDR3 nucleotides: TGTGCCAGTAGTATTCAAGGCGGGAGTGGTTACGAGCAGTACTTC. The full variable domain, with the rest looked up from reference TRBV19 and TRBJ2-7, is DGGITQSPKYLFRKEGQNVTLSCEQNLNHDAMYWYRQDPGQGLRLIYYSQIVNDFQKGDIAEGYSVSREKKESFPLTVTSAQKNPTAFYLCASSIQGGSGYEQYFGPGTRLTVT.

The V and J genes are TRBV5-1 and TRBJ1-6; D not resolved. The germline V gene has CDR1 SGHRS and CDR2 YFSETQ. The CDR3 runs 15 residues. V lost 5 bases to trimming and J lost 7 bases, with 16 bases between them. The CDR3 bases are TGCGCCAGCAGACAACCGGGAACGGGAAATTCACCCCTCCACTTT. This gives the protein CASRQPGTGNSPLHF.

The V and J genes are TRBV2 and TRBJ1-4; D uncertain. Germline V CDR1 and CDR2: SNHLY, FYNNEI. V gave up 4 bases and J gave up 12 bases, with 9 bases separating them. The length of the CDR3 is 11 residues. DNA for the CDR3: TGTGCCAGCAGTGTCGAAGCGGAACTGTTTTTT. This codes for CASSVEAELFF.

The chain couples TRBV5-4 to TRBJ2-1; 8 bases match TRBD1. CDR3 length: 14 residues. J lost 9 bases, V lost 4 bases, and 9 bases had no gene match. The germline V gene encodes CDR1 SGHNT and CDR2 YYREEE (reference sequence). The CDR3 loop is CASSTGQALSEQFF. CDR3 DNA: TGTGCCAGCAGCACGGGACAGGCATTAAGTGAGCAGTTCTTC.

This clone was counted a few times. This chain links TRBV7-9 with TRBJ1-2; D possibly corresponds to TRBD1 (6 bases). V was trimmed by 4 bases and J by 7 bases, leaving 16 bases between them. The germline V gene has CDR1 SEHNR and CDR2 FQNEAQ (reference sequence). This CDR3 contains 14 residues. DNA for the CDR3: TGTGCCAGCAGCTCGAACACAGGGATCACTGGCTACACCTTC. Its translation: CASSSNTGITGYTF.

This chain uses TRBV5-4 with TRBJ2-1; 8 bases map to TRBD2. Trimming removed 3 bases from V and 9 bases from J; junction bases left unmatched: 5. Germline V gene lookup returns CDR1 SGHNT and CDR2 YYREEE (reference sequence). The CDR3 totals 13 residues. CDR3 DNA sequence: TGTGCCAGCAGCTCGGGGGGGTGGGGTGAGCAGTTCTTC. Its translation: CASSSGGWGEQFF.

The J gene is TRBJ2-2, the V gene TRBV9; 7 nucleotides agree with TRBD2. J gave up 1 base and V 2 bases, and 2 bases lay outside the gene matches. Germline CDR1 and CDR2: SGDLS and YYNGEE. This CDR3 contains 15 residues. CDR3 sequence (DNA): TGTGCCAGCAGCGTGGGGGGGGTGAACACCGGGGAGCTGTTTTTT. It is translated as CASSVGGVNTGELFF.

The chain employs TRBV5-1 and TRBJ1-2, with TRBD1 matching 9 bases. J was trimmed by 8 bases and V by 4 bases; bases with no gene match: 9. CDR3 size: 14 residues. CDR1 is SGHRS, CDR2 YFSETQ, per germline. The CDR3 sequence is CASSAGQGGEGYTF. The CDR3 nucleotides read TGCGCCAGCAGCGCGGGACAGGGTGGGGAGGGCTACACCTTC.

CDR3 nucleotide sequence: TGTGCCTGGAGTAGCCATCTGAACACTGAAGCTTTCTTT. This gives the protein CAWSSHLNTEAFF. The chain is built from TRBV30 and TRBJ1-1; D ambiguous. The CDR3 runs 13 residues. Germline V gives CDR1 GTSNPN, CDR2 SVGIG (reference sequence). Trimming left V 2 bases short and J 0 bases short, with 7 bases between. The full variable domain, in which reference TRBV30 and TRBJ1-1 provide the parts outside the CDR3, is SQTIHQWPATLVQPVGSPLSLECTVEGTSNPNLYWYRQAAGRGLQLLFYSVGIGQISSEVPQNLSASRPQDRQFILSSKKLLLSDSGFYLCAWSSHLNTEAFFGQGTRLTVV.

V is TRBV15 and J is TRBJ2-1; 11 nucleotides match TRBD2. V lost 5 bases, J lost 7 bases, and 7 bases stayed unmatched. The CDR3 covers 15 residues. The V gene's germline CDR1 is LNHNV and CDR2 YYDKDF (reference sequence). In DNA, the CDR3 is TGTGCCACCAGCCTGCTAGCGGGGGGTAAGAATGAGCAGTTCTTC. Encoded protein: CATSLLAGGKNEQFF.

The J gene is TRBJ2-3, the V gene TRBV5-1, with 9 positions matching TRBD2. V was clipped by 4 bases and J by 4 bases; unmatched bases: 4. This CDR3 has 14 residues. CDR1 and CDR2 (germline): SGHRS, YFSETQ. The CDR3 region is CASSGTSRADTQYF. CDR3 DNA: TGCGCCAGCAGCGGGACTAGCAGAGCAGATACGCAGTATTTT. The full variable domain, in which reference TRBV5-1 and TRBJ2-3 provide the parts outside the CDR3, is KAGVTQTPRYLIKTRGQQVTLSCSPISGHRSVSWYQQTPGQGLQFLFEYFSETQRNKGNFPGRFSGRQFSNSRSEMNVSTLELGDSALYLCASSGTSRADTQYFGPGTRLTVL.

CDR3 amino acids: CASREGALNTGELFF. CDR3 DNA sequence: TGTGCCAGCAGAGAGGGGGCCCTTAACACCGGGGAGCTGTTTTTT. V is TRBV6-5 and J is TRBJ2-2; 7 nucleotides line up with TRBD1. The CDR3 is made up of 15 amino acids. The J segment lost 2 bases and the V segment lost 6 bases, leaving 6 bases of the junction unmatched. Germline loops: CDR1 MNHEY, CDR2 SVGAGI.

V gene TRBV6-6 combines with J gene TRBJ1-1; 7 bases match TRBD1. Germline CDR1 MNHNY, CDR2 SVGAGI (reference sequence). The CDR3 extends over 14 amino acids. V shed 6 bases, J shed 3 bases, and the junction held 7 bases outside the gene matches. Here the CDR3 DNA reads TGTGCCAGCAGCAGTCCGAGGGGGCACACTGAAGCTTTCTTT. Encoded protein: CASSSPRGHTEAFF.

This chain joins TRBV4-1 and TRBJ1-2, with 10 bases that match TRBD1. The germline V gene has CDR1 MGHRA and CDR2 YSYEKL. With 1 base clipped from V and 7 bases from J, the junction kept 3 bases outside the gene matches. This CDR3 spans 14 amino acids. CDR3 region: CASSQAGTGVGYTF. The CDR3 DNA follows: TGCGCCAGCAGCCAAGCCGGGACAGGGGTTGGCTACACCTTC.

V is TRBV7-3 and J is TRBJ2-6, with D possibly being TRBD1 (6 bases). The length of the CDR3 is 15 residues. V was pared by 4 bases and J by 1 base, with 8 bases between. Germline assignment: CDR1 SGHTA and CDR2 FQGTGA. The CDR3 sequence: CASSSGQSGANVLTF. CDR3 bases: TGTGCCAGCAGCTCCGGACAGTCTGGGGCCAACGTCCTGACTTTC.

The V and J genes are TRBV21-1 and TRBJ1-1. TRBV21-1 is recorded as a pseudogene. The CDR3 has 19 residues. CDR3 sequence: CASSKSSFIRGVLGTEAFF. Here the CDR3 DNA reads TGTGCCAGCAGCAAATCATCGTTTATTCGCGGGGTATTGGGGACTGAAGCTTTCTTT.

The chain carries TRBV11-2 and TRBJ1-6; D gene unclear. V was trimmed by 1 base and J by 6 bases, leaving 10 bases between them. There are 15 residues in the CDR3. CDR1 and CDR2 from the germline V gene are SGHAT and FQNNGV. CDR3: CASSLGGGSNSPLHF. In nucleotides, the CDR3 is TGTGCCAGCAGCTTAGGTGGAGGGAGTAATTCACCCCTCCACTTT.

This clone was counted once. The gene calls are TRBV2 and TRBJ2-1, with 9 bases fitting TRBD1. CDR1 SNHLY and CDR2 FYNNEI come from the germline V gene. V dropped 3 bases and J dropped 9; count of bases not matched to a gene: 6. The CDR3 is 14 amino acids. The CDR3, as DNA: TGTGCCAGCAGTGACCGGACAGGGGTGGGTGAGCAGTTCTTC. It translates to CASSDRTGVGEQFF.

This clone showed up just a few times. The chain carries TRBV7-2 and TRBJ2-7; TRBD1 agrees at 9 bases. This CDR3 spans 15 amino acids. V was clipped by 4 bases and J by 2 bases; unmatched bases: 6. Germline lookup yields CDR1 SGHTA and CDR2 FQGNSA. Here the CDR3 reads CASSYETGGAYEQYF. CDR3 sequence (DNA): TGTGCCAGCAGCTACGAGACAGGGGGGGCCTACGAGCAGTACTTC.